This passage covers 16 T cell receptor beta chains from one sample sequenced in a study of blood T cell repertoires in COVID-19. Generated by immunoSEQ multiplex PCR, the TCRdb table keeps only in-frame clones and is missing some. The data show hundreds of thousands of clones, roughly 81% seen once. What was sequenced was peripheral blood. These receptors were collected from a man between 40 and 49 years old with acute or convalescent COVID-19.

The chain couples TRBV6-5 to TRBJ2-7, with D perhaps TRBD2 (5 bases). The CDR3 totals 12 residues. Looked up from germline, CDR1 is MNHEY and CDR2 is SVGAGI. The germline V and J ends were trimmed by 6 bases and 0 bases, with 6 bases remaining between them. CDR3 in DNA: TGTGCCAGCAGAGGGAGCTCCTACGAGCAGTACTTC. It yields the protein CASRGSSYEQYF.

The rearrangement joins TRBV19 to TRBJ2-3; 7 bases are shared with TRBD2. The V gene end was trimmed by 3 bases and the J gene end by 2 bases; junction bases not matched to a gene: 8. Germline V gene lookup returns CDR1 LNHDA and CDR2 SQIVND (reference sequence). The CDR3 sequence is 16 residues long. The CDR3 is CASSIGGRKVTDTQYF. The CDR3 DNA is TGTGCCAGTAGTATCGGGGGGAGAAAGGTCACAGATACGCAGTATTTT.

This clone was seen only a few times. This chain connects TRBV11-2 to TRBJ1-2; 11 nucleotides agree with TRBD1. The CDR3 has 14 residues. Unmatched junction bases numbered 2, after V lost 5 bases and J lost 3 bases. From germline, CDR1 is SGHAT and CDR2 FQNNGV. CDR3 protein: CASSRDRGDYGYTF. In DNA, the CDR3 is TGTGCCAGCAGCAGGGACAGGGGGGACTATGGCTACACCTTC.

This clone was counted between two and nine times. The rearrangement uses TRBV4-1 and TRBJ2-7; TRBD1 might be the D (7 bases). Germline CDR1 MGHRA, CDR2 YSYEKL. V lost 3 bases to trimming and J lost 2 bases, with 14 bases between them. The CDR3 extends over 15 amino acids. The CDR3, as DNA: TGCGCCAGCAGCCACTATGGGGGGACAGCCTACGAGCAGTACTTC. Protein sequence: CASSHYGGTAYEQYF.

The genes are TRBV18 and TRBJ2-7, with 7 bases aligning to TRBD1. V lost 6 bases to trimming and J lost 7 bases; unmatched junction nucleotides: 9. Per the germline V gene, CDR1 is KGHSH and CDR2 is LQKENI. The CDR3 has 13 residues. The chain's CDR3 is CASSEQGTQEQYF. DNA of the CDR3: TGTGCCAGCTCCGAACAGGGGACGCAGGAGCAGTACTTC.

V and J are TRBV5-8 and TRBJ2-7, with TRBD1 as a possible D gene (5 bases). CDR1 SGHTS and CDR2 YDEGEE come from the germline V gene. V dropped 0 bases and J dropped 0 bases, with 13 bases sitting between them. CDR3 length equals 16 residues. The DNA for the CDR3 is TGTGCCAGCAGCTTGGGGGCTGGCAGGGACTCCTACGAGCAGTACTTC. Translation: CASSLGAGRDSYEQYF.

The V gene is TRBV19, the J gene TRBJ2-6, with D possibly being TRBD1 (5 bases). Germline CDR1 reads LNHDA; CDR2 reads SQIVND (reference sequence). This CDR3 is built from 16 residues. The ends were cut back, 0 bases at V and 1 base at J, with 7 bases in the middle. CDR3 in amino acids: CASSIEKGSGANVLTF. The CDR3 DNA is TGTGCCAGTAGTATAGAGAAGGGGTCTGGGGCCAACGTCCTGACTTTC.

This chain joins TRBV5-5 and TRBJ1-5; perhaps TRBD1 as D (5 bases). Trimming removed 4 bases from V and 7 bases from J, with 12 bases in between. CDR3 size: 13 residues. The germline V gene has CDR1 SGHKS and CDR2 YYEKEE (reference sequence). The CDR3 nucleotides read TGTGCCAGCAGCCAGACAGTGTCCCAGCCCCAGCATTTT. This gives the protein CASSQTVSQPQHF.

The CDR3 loop is CASSNRDSYNEQFF. As DNA, the CDR3 is TGTGCCAGCAGCAACCGGGACTCCTACAATGAGCAGTTCTTC. V usage is TRBV9 and J usage is TRBJ2-1; D might be TRBD2 (5 bases). The germline gives CDR1 SGDLS, CDR2 YYNGEE. Trimming removed 4 bases at V and 0 bases at J, with 8 bases between. This CDR3 has 14 amino acids.

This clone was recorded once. CDR3 nucleotides: TGTGCCAGCCGAACGCCACAAACCTTCACCGGGGAGCTGTTTTTT. It translates to CASRTPQTFTGELFF. The chain carries TRBV6-5 and TRBJ2-2; D gene uncertain. Trimming cost V 8 bases and J 4 bases, with 17 bases left between them. Germline lookup yields CDR1 MNHEY and CDR2 SVGAGI. The CDR3 runs 15 residues.

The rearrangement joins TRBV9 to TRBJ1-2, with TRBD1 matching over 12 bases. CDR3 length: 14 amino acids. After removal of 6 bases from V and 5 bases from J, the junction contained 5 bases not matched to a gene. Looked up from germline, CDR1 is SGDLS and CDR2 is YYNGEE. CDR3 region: CASTRDRGRYGYTF. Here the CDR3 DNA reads TGTGCCAGCACCAGGGACAGGGGGCGTTATGGCTACACCTTC.

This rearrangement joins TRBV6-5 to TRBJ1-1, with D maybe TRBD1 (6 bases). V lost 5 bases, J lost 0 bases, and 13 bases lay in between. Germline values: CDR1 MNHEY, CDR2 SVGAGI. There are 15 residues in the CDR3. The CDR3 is CASSREGVLNTEAFF. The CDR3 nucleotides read TGTGCCAGCAGTCGTGAGGGGGTTCTGAACACTGAAGCTTTCTTT.

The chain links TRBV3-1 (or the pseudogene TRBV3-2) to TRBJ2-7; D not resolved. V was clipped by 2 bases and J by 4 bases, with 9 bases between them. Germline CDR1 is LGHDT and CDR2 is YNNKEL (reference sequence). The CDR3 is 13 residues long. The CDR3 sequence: CASSQMRSYEQYF. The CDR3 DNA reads TGTGCCAGCAGCCAAATGAGGTCTTACGAGCAGTACTTC.

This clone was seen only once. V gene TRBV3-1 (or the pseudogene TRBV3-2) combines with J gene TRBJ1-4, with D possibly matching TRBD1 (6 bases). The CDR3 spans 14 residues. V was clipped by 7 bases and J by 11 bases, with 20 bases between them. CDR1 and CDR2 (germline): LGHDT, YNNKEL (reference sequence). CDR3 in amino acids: CASTLSTGNGKLFF. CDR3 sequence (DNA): TGTGCCAGCACCCTCTCGACAGGCAATGGGAAACTGTTTTTT.

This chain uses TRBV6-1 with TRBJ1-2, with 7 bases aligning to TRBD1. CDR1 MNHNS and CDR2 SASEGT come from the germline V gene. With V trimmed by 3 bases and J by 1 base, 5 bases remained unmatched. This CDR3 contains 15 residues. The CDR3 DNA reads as TGTGCCAGCAGTGAGGGGACAGCCTTTAACTATGGCTACACCTTC. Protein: CASSEGTAFNYGYTF.

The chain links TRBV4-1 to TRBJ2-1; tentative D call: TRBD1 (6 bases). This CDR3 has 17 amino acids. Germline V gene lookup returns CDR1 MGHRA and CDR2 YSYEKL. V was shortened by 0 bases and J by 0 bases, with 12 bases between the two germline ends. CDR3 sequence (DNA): TGCGCCAGCAGCCAAGACCCAGGGGACGCCTCCTACAATGAGCAGTTCTTC. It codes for CASSQDPGDASYNEQFF.